This record covers a single T cell receptor (beta chain). The sample originates from a study of blood T cell repertoires in COVID-19. Germline V gene sequence: CDR1 MDHEN, CDR2 SYDVKM. The V and J ends lost 2 bases and 4 bases respectively, with 14 bases between them. The CDR3 spans 15 residues. Profiled with immunoSEQ multiplex PCR; TCRdb holds only in-frame clones, not every one. The repertoire consists of roughly 200,000 clones, with around 78% occurring once and the leading ten covering roughly 2.8%. This clonotype originated in a woman aged 80 or over with active or convalescent COVID-19. Sequencing input: peripheral blood. The V and J genes are TRBV28 and TRBJ1-2; D is perhaps TRBD1 (6 bases). This CDR3 reads CASSLGTGSTYGYTF. The CDR3 region has the DNA TGTGCCAGCAGTTTAGGCACAGGGAGTACCTATGGCTACACCTTC.